These 6 T cell receptor beta chains originate from one sample sequenced in a study of long-term antiretroviral therapy in people with HIV. Sequencing relied on immunoSEQ assay v3.0, run at survey level. The method was immunoSEQ multiplex PCR; TCRdb's version includes in-frame clones alone and lacks a portion of them. The sample has about 36,000 clones; 80% are singletons. Sample: unsorted PBMCs, taken 3.4 years after starting antiretroviral therapy. These receptors were taken from a man aged 30 to 45 with HIV.

This rearrangement joins TRBV11-2 to TRBJ2-7; maybe TRBD2 (6 bases). The CDR3 runs to 14 residues. Germline lookup yields CDR1 SGHAT and CDR2 FQNNGV. The V end was cut by 6 bases, the J end by 1 base, with 13 bases between. As DNA, the CDR3 is TGTGCCAGCAGAAACCCCGGGGGTTCCTACGAGCAGTACTTC. Translating gives CASRNPGGSYEQYF.

This clone was counted between two and nine times. V and J are TRBV5-6 and TRBJ2-7, with 11 positions matching TRBD2. After removal of 4 bases from V and 5 bases from J, the junction contained 11 bases not matched to a gene. Germline assignment: CDR1 SGHDT and CDR2 YYEEEE. This CDR3 contains 16 residues. The CDR3 DNA reads TGTGCCAGCAGCCGCGGGATAGCGGGAGGGCCTCACGAGCAGTACTTC. This encodes CASSRGIAGGPHEQYF.

This clone was seen once. The chain combines TRBV28 with TRBJ2-1; D ambiguous. V was cut by 5 bases and J by 9 bases, with 14 bases left in between. The germline CDR1 and CDR2 sequences are MDHEN and SYDVKM. This CDR3 region has 13 residues. This chain's CDR3 is CASSLPPGVEQFF. The CDR3 DNA is TGTGCCAGCAGTCTCCCGCCTGGGGTTGAGCAGTTCTTC.

The rearrangement joins TRBV4-3 to TRBJ2-1; possibly TRBD1 for D (5 bases). Deletions cut 1 base from V and 7 bases from J, with 23 bases between. Germline assignment: CDR1 LGHNA and CDR2 YSLEER. This CDR3 is built from 18 residues. This CDR3 reads CASSQAPVDILWLNEQFF. CDR3 in DNA: TGCGCCAGCAGCCAAGCCCCAGTGGACATCCTATGGCTAAATGAGCAGTTCTTC.

V and J are TRBV4-3 and TRBJ2-1; no definite D call. The CDR3 is 18 amino acids. Germline CDR1 LGHNA, CDR2 YSLEER. V was trimmed by 1 base and J by 2 bases, leaving 18 bases between them. CDR3 sequence (DNA): TGCGCCAGCAGCCAAGTGGGCCCGCCAGGCCGGACCTACAATGAGCAGTTCTTC. Protein: CASSQVGPPGRTYNEQFF.

The rearrangement joins TRBV14 to TRBJ2-7; 9 nucleotides agree with TRBD2. The CDR3 is 15 amino acids. CDR1 SGHDN and CDR2 FVKESK come from the germline V gene. J was trimmed by 7 bases and V by 4 bases; bases with no gene match: 11. Written as DNA, the CDR3 is TGTGCCAGCAGCCCCCAGGGACTAGCTGTATGGGAGCAGTACTTC. It encodes CASSPQGLAVWEQYF.